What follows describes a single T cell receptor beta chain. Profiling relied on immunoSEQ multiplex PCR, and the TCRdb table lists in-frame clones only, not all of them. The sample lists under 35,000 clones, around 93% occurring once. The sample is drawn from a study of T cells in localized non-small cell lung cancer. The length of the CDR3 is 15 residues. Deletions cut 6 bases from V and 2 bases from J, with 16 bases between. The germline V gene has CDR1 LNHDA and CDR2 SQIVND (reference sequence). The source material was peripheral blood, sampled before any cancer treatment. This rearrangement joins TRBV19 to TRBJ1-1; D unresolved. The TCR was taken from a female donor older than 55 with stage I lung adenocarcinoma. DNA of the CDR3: TGTGCCAGTAGACCATCTAGAGACTTTAACACTGAAGCTTTCTTT. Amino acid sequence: CASRPSRDFNTEAFF.